Below are 28 T cell receptor beta chains sequenced from a single sample in a study of STAT3 mutations in large granular lymphocyte leukemia. Study-level findings and limits: At least one immunodominant TCR beta clonotype appeared in every T-cell large granular lymphocyte leukemia patient.

These receptors have no known antigen. Some clones are missing from TCRdb's copy, which holds only in-frame ones; the method was immunoSEQ multiplex PCR. The top ten hold 0.4% to 0.5% of the sample, which has 35,000 to 40,000 clones, about 88% seen once. Sequenced material: PBMCs. Every receptor here comes from a human donor with T large granular lymphocyte leukemia. Some clones in this sample may be carry-over from other donors' samples.

The chain joins TRBV6-1 to TRBJ2-5, with TRBD2 matching over 9 bases. This CDR3 is 14 amino acids long. J was trimmed by 5 bases and V by 3 bases; bases with no gene match: 4. From germline, CDR1 is MNHNS and CDR2 SASEGT. CDR3 DNA sequence: TGTGCCAGCAGTGAGGTCCTAGCGGGGGAGACCCAGTACTTC. It yields the protein CASSEVLAGETQYF.

V gene TRBV7-9 combines with J gene TRBJ2-1; either TRBD1 or TRBD2 may fit D (5 bases each). Trimming pared 1 base from V and 1 base from J, leaving 8 bases between. This CDR3 contains 15 residues. CDR1 SEHNR and CDR2 FQNEAQ come from the germline V gene (reference sequence). CDR3 coding DNA: TGTGCCAGCAGCTTAGTGGGGGTATCCTACAATGAGCAGTTCTTC. This gives the protein CASSLVGVSYNEQFF.

The V and J genes are TRBV30 and TRBJ2-7, with D maybe TRBD2 (5 bases). V was trimmed by 5 bases and J by 3 bases, leaving 14 bases between them. CDR1 is GTSNPN, CDR2 SVGIG, per germline (reference sequence). The CDR3 is 13 amino acids. Here the CDR3 DNA reads TGTGCCTGGGGTCCTTCGGGATTCTACGAGCAGTACTTC. This sequence encodes CAWGPSGFYEQYF.

This chain uses TRBV4-3 with TRBJ1-2; D is unclear. CDR3 size: 14 residues. V lost 0 bases and J lost 7, with 12 bases in between. The germline V gene encodes CDR1 LGHNA and CDR2 YSLEER. The CDR3 bases are TGCGCCAGCAGCCAAGATGGGATAGTGCGTGGCTACACCTTC. It encodes CASSQDGIVRGYTF.

V is TRBV6-5 and J is TRBJ1-4, with 7 bases that match TRBD1. Losses at the gene ends were 6 bases for V and 7 bases for J; bases not matched to a gene: 11. Per the germline V gene, CDR1 is MNHEY and CDR2 is SVGAGI. This CDR3 is 15 amino acids long. The CDR3 bases are TGTGCCAGCAGGCCAAACAGGGGAACGGGTGAAAAACTGTTTTTT. This encodes CASRPNRGTGEKLFF.

The rearrangement uses TRBV6-5 and TRBJ2-5, with D perhaps being TRBD1 or TRBD2 (6 bases each). V lost 2 bases, J lost 5 bases, and 12 bases lay in between. The germline gives CDR1 MNHEY, CDR2 SVGAGI. The CDR3 has 14 residues. CDR3 residues: CASSYRGRAETQYF. Written as DNA, the CDR3 is TGTGCCAGCAGTTACCGGGGGCGAGCGGAGACCCAGTACTTC.

The V call is TRBV5-1, the J call TRBJ1-4; the D gene is possibly TRBD1 (5 bases). The germline V and J ends were trimmed by 0 bases and 7 bases, with 13 bases remaining between them. Germline V gene lookup returns CDR1 SGHRS and CDR2 YFSETQ. This CDR3 is built from 15 residues. The DNA for the CDR3 is TGCGCCAGCAGCTTGGCCGCCGGGACCGGTGAAAAACTGTTTTTT. Its translation is CASSLAAGTGEKLFF.

The chain recombines TRBV27 with TRBJ2-7; either TRBD1 or TRBD2 may supply D (5 bases each). V was cut by 2 bases and J by 2 bases, with 10 bases left in between. The CDR3 extends over 14 amino acids. CDR1 and CDR2 from the germline V gene are MNHEY and SMNVEV (reference sequence). CDR3 coding DNA: TGTGCCAGCAGTTTACGGGGCAGGACCTACGAGCAGTACTTC. Protein sequence: CASSLRGRTYEQYF.

The V call is TRBV4-1, the J call TRBJ1-4; D not resolved. Germline lookup yields CDR1 MGHRA and CDR2 YSYEKL. This CDR3 has 15 residues. The V gene lost 1 base and the J gene lost 7 bases, with 13 bases spanning the gap. Here the CDR3 DNA reads TGCGCCAGCAGCCAAGTAGGGCGTCACGGTGAAAAACTGTTTTTT. This encodes CASSQVGRHGEKLFF.

The rearrangement uses TRBV10-3 and TRBJ1-1, with a tentative D call TRBD1 (6 bases). Trimming took off 6 bases at V and 1 base at J, with 9 bases between the two ends. The CDR3 sequence is 13 residues long. Germline loops: CDR1 ENHRY, CDR2 SYGVKD. The CDR3 region is CAIRAGANTEAFF. Written as DNA, the CDR3 is TGTGCCATCAGAGCAGGGGCGAACACTGAAGCTTTCTTT.

The chain recombines TRBV28 with TRBJ1-5; D is possibly TRBD1 (5 bases). The CDR3 covers 14 residues. V dropped 7 bases and J dropped 5 bases, with 15 bases sitting between them. CDR1 and CDR2 (germline): MDHEN, SYDVKM. In DNA form, the CDR3 reads TGTGCCAGCAATCCTGGGGCAAATTATCAGCCCCAGCATTTT. Translated: CASNPGANYQPQHF. The complete variable domain, with remaining parts taken from reference TRBV28 and TRBJ1-5, reads DVKVTQSSRYLVKRTGEKVFLECVQDMDHENMFWYRQDPGLGLRLIYFSYDVKMKEKGDIPEGYSVSREKKERFSLILESASTNQTSMYLCASNPGANYQPQHFGDGTRLSIL.

This chain connects TRBV5-5 to TRBJ2-6; 10 bases are a match to TRBD2. The CDR3 is 18 residues long. Germline trimming cut 2 bases from V and 0 bases from J; bases unmatched to any gene: 5. The germline gives CDR1 SGHKS, CDR2 YYEKEE (reference sequence). The CDR3 DNA sequence: TGTGCCAGCAGCTTTACTAGCGGGGCTGGCTCTGGGGCCAACGTCCTGACTTTC. The encoded protein is CASSFTSGAGSGANVLTF.

The chain is built from TRBV6-5 and TRBJ1-1; 12 positions agree with TRBD1. CDR3 length equals 14 residues. Germline CDR1 and CDR2: MNHEY and SVGAGI. With V trimmed by 5 bases and J by 11 bases, 9 bases remained unmatched. DNA of the CDR3: TGTGCCAGCAGTCCGGGACAGGGGGCGAAGAATGCTTTCTTT. Translating gives CASSPGQGAKNAFF.

This chain links TRBV18 with TRBJ2-1; D not certain. The germline V gene encodes CDR1 KGHSH and CDR2 LQKENI. CDR3 length equals 12 residues. Deletions cut 2 bases from V and 7 bases from J, with 6 bases between. CDR3 in DNA: TGTGCCAGCTCACCAATGGGGAATGAGCAGTTCTTC. This encodes CASSPMGNEQFF. Full variable domain (outside the CDR3, taken from reference TRBV18 and TRBJ2-1): NAGVMQNPRHLVRRRGQEARLRCSPMKGHSHVYWYRQLPEEGLKFMVYLQKENIIDESGMPKERFSAEFPKEGPSILRIQQVVRGDSAAYFCASSPMGNEQFFGPGTRLTVL.

This clone was found once. V and J are TRBV7-9 and TRBJ1-1; D remains ambiguous. The CDR3 is 15 amino acids. Deletions cut 6 bases from V and 11 bases from J, with 25 bases between. CDR1 is SEHNR, CDR2 FQNEAQ, per germline (reference sequence). The CDR3 DNA reads TGTGCCAGCAGTTCTCCCGGGATACGTACCTTGGGGGCTTTCTTT. This encodes CASSSPGIRTLGAFF.

The rearrangement uses TRBV7-2 and TRBJ2-7, with 9 bases lining up with TRBD2. The V segment lost 2 bases and the J segment 2 bases; nucleotides outside the gene matches: 7. The CDR3 runs to 16 residues. Germline assignment: CDR1 SGHTA and CDR2 FQGNSA. Here the CDR3 reads CASSLILAGPTYEQYF. In DNA form, the CDR3 reads TGTGCCAGCAGCTTAATCCTAGCGGGGCCCACCTACGAGCAGTACTTC.

The rearrangement joins TRBV5-1 to TRBJ2-1, with 8 nucleotides matching TRBD2. The CDR3 length is 15 residues. The J segment lost 8 bases and the V segment lost 2 bases, leaving 9 bases of the junction unmatched. CDR1 and CDR2 from the germline V gene are SGHRS and YFSETQ. CDR3 loop: CASSFVRGGLYEQFF. The CDR3 coding sequence is TGCGCCAGCAGCTTCGTCCGGGGGGGCTTGTATGAGCAGTTCTTC.

The chain is built from TRBV7-9 and TRBJ1-6; 7 bases line up with TRBD1. Germline V lookup: CDR1 SEHNR, CDR2 FQNEAQ (reference sequence). The CDR3 contains 14 residues. Trimming at V came to 7 bases and at J to 6 bases, leaving 6 bases not matched to a gene. The CDR3 DNA reads TGTGCCAGCACCTACGGACAGGTTAATTCACCCCTCCACTTT. It is translated as CASTYGQVNSPLHF.

The rearrangement links TRBV14 to TRBJ2-3; no reliable D call. The V and J ends lost 2 bases and 6 bases respectively, with 9 bases between them. Germline-derived CDR1 and CDR2 are SGHDN and FVKESK. CDR3 size: 13 residues. Here the CDR3 reads CASSQPGPDTQYF. The CDR3 DNA follows: TGTGCCAGCAGCCAACCGGGTCCCGATACGCAGTATTTT.

The chain uses TRBV30 and TRBJ1-1; a possible D gene is TRBD1 (5 bases). CDR1 GTSNPN and CDR2 SVGIG come from the germline V gene (reference sequence). V was cut by 4 bases and J by 0 bases, with 15 bases left in between. This CDR3 has 15 amino acids. CDR3 loop: CAWKTAFGLNTEAFF. Written as DNA, the CDR3 is TGTGCCTGGAAGACAGCGTTTGGCCTGAACACTGAAGCTTTCTTT.

The chain carries TRBV27 and TRBJ1-5, with D possibly being TRBD1 (5 bases). This CDR3 region has 14 residues. V was trimmed by 6 bases and J by 3 bases, leaving 12 bases between them. From germline, CDR1 is MNHEY and CDR2 SMNVEV (reference sequence). The CDR3 spells CASRSNGANQPQHF. The CDR3 DNA is TGTGCCAGCAGGTCGAACGGGGCCAATCAGCCCCAGCATTTT.

The chain is built from TRBV6-5 and TRBJ2-3; TRBD1 aligns across 10 bases. From germline, CDR1 is MNHEY and CDR2 SVGAGI. The V and J ends lost 5 bases and 1 base, in that order; junction bases with no gene match: 3. The CDR3 is 15 amino acids. DNA for the CDR3: TGTGCCAGCAGTATTGGGACAGGGGGCACAGATACGCAGTATTTT. Residues: CASSIGTGGTDTQYF.

This clone was counted between two and nine times. This rearrangement joins TRBV2 to TRBJ2-5, with unresolved D. The CDR3 length is 11 residues. The V end lost 7 bases, the J end lost 5 bases, and 8 bases lay between the germline ends. Looked up from germline, CDR1 is SNHLY and CDR2 is FYNNEI. The CDR3 here is CASTLGETQYF. Written as DNA, the CDR3 is TGTGCCAGCACTTTAGGGGAGACCCAGTACTTC.

This clone was seen only once. This sequence joins TRBV28 and TRBJ2-2, with TRBD2 matching 8 bases. V was clipped by 0 bases and J by 1 base; unmatched bases: 13. CDR1 MDHEN and CDR2 SYDVKM come from the germline V gene. This CDR3 is built from 20 residues. The CDR3, as DNA: TGTGCCAGCAGTTTATGGAAGGGAGGATTCGCGGGGGGGAACACCGGGGAGCTGTTTTTT. Translated, it gives CASSLWKGGFAGGNTGELFF.

The chain uses TRBV6-5 and TRBJ1-2; D is ambiguous. Germline CDR1 MNHEY, CDR2 SVGAGI. Trimming pared 2 bases from V and 8 bases from J, leaving 15 bases between. This CDR3 is 14 amino acids long. In DNA, the CDR3 is TGTGCCAGCAGTTACGGAGGGCCGCCCTGGGGCTACACCTTC. It yields the protein CASSYGGPPWGYTF.

V usage is TRBV7-9 and J usage is TRBJ2-7; D possibly matches TRBD1 or TRBD2 (5 bases each). This CDR3 contains 16 residues. In germline, CDR1 is SEHNR, CDR2 FQNEAQ (reference sequence). Trimming pared 1 base from V and 5 bases from J, leaving 18 bases between. The CDR3 DNA sequence: TGTGCCAGCAGCTTAGTGTTCGGGGACCGCCCGGACGAGCAGTACTTC. Translating it yields CASSLVFGDRPDEQYF.

The CDR3 protein is CASSGGGAADTQYF. For the CDR3, the DNA is TGCGCCAGCAGCGGCGGGGGGGCCGCAGATACGCAGTATTTT. V usage is TRBV5-1 and J usage is TRBJ2-3; TRBD2 matches 9 bases. J gave up 4 bases and V 4 bases, and 4 bases lay outside the gene matches. Looked up from germline, CDR1 is SGHRS and CDR2 is YFSETQ. The CDR3 is 14 residues long.

This clone appeared once. V gene TRBV5-6 combines with J gene TRBJ2-5; D is possibly TRBD1 (5 bases). This CDR3 region has 15 residues. V shed 4 bases and J shed 2 bases, with 15 bases lying between them. Germline V gene data show CDR1 as SGHDT and CDR2 as YYEEEE. The CDR3 spells CASSSKPTAQETQYF. CDR3 sequence (DNA): TGTGCCAGCAGCAGCAAACCGACAGCTCAAGAGACCCAGTACTTC. The full variable domain, with the rest looked up from reference TRBV5-6 and TRBJ2-5, is DAGVTQSPTHLIKTRGQQVTLRCSPKSGHDTVSWYQQALGQGPQFIFQYYEEEERQRGNFPDRFSGHQFPNYSSELNVNALLLGDSALYLCASSSKPTAQETQYFGPGTRLLVL.